This T cell receptor beta chain was sequenced for a study of control samples from healthy donors and cancer patients. The CDR3 runs 15 residues. The germline V gene encodes CDR1 LGHDT and CDR2 YNNKEL (reference sequence). V lost 1 base, J lost 3 bases, and 4 bases stayed unmatched. Sequenced by immunoSEQ multiplex PCR; TCRdb stores in-frame clones only, minus some. The sample holds around 140,000 clones; under 95% are singletons and the top ten take more than 6.5%. This clonotype was obtained from a man younger than 30 in good health. The sample comprised blood. The chain has TRBV3-1 (or the pseudogene TRBV3-2) and TRBJ2-5; 8 bases agree with TRBD2. The CDR3 DNA sequence: TGTGCCAGCAGCCAAGGCCCGACTAGCGAAGAGACCCAGTACTTC. This gives the protein CASSQGPTSEETQYF.